The 25 T cell receptor beta chains in this list originate from one sample, sequenced in a study of HIV-infected patients and healthy controls. cDNA was made from approximately 500 ng RNA using alpha and beta constant primers. Using multiplexing indices, alpha and beta chain libraries were generated apart by chain-specific third strand synthesis. TCRdb called the 5' RACE reads again in MiXCR, with one record for every CDR3 protein. The sample has about 8,000 distinct CDR3 sequences, less than 7.5% seen once; the top ten hold around 20%. Antiretroviral therapy had run roughly three months, about 14 weeks, before follow-up blood collection. All unsorted peripheral T cells were captured because whole blood was used without fractionation. The sample consisted of blood, taken during antiretroviral therapy. All receptors derive from an adult with HIV infection.

This clonotype was recorded at least ten times. Since the library was made to target alpha chains, this beta chain is a stray read and its abundance is not meaningful. The rearrangement joins TRBV4-1 to TRBJ2-1; 9 bases fit TRBD2. Unmatched junction bases numbered 3, after V lost 4 bases and J lost 2 bases. CDR3 size: 15 residues. CDR1 is MGHRA and CDR2 is YSYEKL in the germline V gene. CDR3 coding DNA: TGCGCCAGCAGCCCGGCGGGGGGGCCCTACAATGAGCAGTTCTTC. Translating it yields CASSPAGGPYNEQFF.

This clonotype counts as medium-sized. This beta chain is a stray sequence in a library constructed for alpha chains; its clone size is not meaningful. The rearrangement links TRBV28 to TRBJ2-4; D gene uncertain. The V gene lost 4 bases and the J gene lost 6 bases, with 7 bases spanning the gap. The germline V gene encodes CDR1 MDHEN and CDR2 SYDVKM. The CDR3 is made up of 12 amino acids. CDR3 DNA: TGTGCCAGCAGTTCCGACGGAAACATTCAGTACTTC. Translation gives CASSSDGNIQYF.

This clonotype was recorded at least ten times. The library was designed around alpha chains, so this beta chain is a stray read whose abundance carries little weight. V usage is TRBV7-8 and J usage is TRBJ2-7; the match to TRBD2 covers 8 bases. Germline-derived CDR1 and CDR2 are SGHVS and FQNEAQ. The CDR3 loop spans 13 amino acids. Trimming cost V 5 bases and J 3 bases; bases outside gene matches: 3. In nucleotides, the CDR3 is TGTGCCAGCAGCAACGGGGGGGGCTACGAGCAGTACTTC. Protein: CASSNGGGYEQYF.

To note about this clonotype: As an off-target read in a library built for alpha chains, this beta chain has a frequency of little significance. This chain links TRBV30 with TRBJ2-1; D remains ambiguous. Trimming took 0 bases from V and 10 from J, leaving 10 bases between them. The germline CDR1 and CDR2 sequences are GTSNPN and SVGIG (reference sequence). CDR3 size: 12 residues. For the CDR3, the DNA is TGTGCCTGGAGTGTAAGTGTAAGCGAGCAGTTCTTC. Amino acids: CAWSVSVSEQFF.

This clonotype was seen repeatedly, ten times or more. This beta chain represents an off-target read in a library built for alpha chains; its size is of limited meaning. The rearrangement links TRBV5-1 to TRBJ2-4; possible D gene TRBD2, 5 bases. Trimming left V 0 bases short and J 0 bases short, with 16 bases between. The germline gives CDR1 SGHRS, CDR2 YFSETQ. The CDR3 spans 18 residues. DNA for the CDR3: TGCGCCAGCAGCTTGGAAGGAGGCCAGCCAGAAGCCAAAAACATTCAGTACTTC. Translated, it gives CASSLEGGQPEAKNIQYF.

This clonotype was picked up many times. For a library built for alpha chains, this beta chain is a stray read; little rests on its size. J is TRBJ2-5 and V is TRBV2; D may be TRBD1 (6 bases). Germline values: CDR1 SNHLY, CDR2 FYNNEI. V lost 5 bases and J 5 bases, leaving 15 bases between the germline ends. This CDR3 has 14 amino acids. This CDR3 is CASSSGDWPETQYF. The CDR3 DNA reads as TGTGCCAGCAGTTCAGGGGATTGGCCGGAGACCCAGTACTTC.

This clonotype is labeled medium-sized. Because the library targeted alpha chains, this beta chain is an off-target read whose size means little. The CDR3: CASSFLLGTDTQYF. CDR3 nucleotides: TGTGCCAGCAGTTTCCTACTAGGGACAGATACGCAGTATTTT. V usage is TRBV7-2 and J usage is TRBJ2-3; the D gene is possibly TRBD2 (5 bases). Germline CDR1 and CDR2: SGHTA and FQGNSA. The ends were cut back, 6 bases at V and 3 bases at J, with 13 bases in the middle. CDR3 length: 14 amino acids.

This clonotype was seen many times. This beta chain turned up in a library designed for alpha chains; as an off-target read, its abundance says little. The chain couples TRBV4-1 to TRBJ2-3; D unresolved. The CDR3 has 14 amino acids. The V end was cut by 0 bases, the J end by 5 bases, with 9 bases between. The germline gives CDR1 MGHRA, CDR2 YSYEKL. The CDR3 region is CASSQDRILDTQYF. The CDR3 DNA sequence: TGCGCCAGCAGCCAAGATAGGATCTTAGATACGCAGTATTTT.

Turning to this clonotype: Since the library was made to target alpha chains, this beta chain is a stray read and its abundance is not meaningful. The V call is TRBV27, the J call TRBJ2-1; D is possibly TRBD1 (5 bases). The CDR3 covers 15 residues. V lost 6 bases and J 1 base, leaving 13 bases between the germline ends. Germline CDR1 is MNHEY and CDR2 is SMNVEV (reference sequence). CDR3 sequence (DNA): TGTGCCAGCAGCCGAATAGCAGGGTCCTACAATGAGCAGTTCTTC. It specifies CASSRIAGSYNEQFF.

This clonotype was seen at least ten times. A library prepared for alpha chains yielded this beta chain as an off-target read; its size is of little meaning. The chain links TRBV7-9 to TRBJ1-1, with no clear D. Trimming removed 1 base at V and 1 base at J, with 10 bases between. Germline-derived CDR1 and CDR2 are SEHNR and FQNEAQ (reference sequence). The CDR3 sequence is 15 residues long. CDR3 amino acids: CASSLEGVGNTEAFF. CDR3 DNA: TGTGCCAGCAGCTTAGAGGGAGTAGGGAACACTGAAGCTTTCTTT. Full variable domain (missing parts from reference TRBV7-9 and TRBJ1-1): DTGVSQNPRHKITKRGQNVTFRCDPISEHNRLYWYRQTLGQGPEFLTYFQNEAQLEKSRLLSDRFSAERPKGSFSTLEIQRTEQGDSAMYLCASSLEGVGNTEAFFGQGTRLTVV.

This clonotype was seen ten or more times. Since the library was made to target alpha chains, this beta chain is a stray read and its abundance is not meaningful. The gene calls are TRBV29-1 and TRBJ2-2; the D gene is possibly TRBD1 (6 bases). The V gene lost 4 bases and the J gene lost 7 bases, with 10 bases spanning the gap. Germline V gene sequence: CDR1 SQVTM, CDR2 ANQGSEA. The CDR3 extends over 12 amino acids. CDR3 sequence (DNA): TGCAGCGTTGGAACAGGGAACGGGGAGCTGTTTTTT. Protein product: CSVGTGNGELFF.

This clonotype qualifies as medium-sized (0.01 to 0.1%). This beta chain came through as a stray read in a library set up for alpha chains, and its size says little. V usage is TRBV28 and J usage is TRBJ2-3, with D possibly being TRBD2 (6 bases). CDR1 is MDHEN and CDR2 is SYDVKM in the germline V gene. The CDR3 has 17 residues. V was shortened by 2 bases and J by 2 bases, with 17 bases between the two germline ends. CDR3: CASSLEELGGDTDTQYF. For the CDR3, the DNA is TGTGCCAGCAGTTTAGAAGAGTTGGGAGGAGACACAGATACGCAGTATTTT. Complete variable domain (other parts from reference TRBV28 and TRBJ2-3): DVKVTQSSRYLVKRTGEKVFLECVQDMDHENMFWYRQDPGLGLRLIYFSYDVKMKEKGDIPEGYSVSREKKERFSLILESASTNQTSMYLCASSLEELGGDTDTQYFGPGTRLTVL.

This clonotype appeared many times. Found in a library prepared for alpha chains, this beta chain is an off-target read, and its abundance has little meaning. This chain links TRBV12-3 or TRBV12-4 with TRBJ2-7; D remains ambiguous. The CDR3 contains 13 residues. V lost 5 bases to trimming and J lost 2 bases, with 10 bases between them. CDR3 sequence (DNA): TGTGCCAGCAGTCCGTTAACGCCCTACGAGCAGTACTTC. Its protein product is CASSPLTPYEQYF.

By proportion, this clonotype is medium-sized. The library was built for alpha chains, so this beta chain is an off-target read and its size means little. This chain joins TRBV7-9 and TRBJ2-1; D may be TRBD2 (6 bases). V was pared by 0 bases and J by 13 bases, with 10 bases between. CDR1 is SEHNR, CDR2 FQNEAQ, per germline (reference sequence). This CDR3 has 12 amino acids. CDR3 in amino acids: CASSLAGGVQFF. CDR3 sequence (DNA): TGTGCCAGCAGCTTAGCGGGCGGGGTCCAGTTCTTC.

This clonotype has at least ten counts. For a library built for alpha chains, this beta chain is a stray read; little rests on its size. The J gene is TRBJ1-5, the V gene TRBV12-3 or TRBV12-4; 8 bases fit TRBD1. The ends lost 6 bases at V and 7 bases at J; junction bases unmatched: 8. The CDR3 runs to 14 residues. The CDR3 nucleotides are TGTGCCAGCAGACCCGACAGGGGTGACCAGCCCCAGCATTTT. This codes for CASRPDRGDQPQHF.

Sample share makes this clonotype medium-sized (0.01 to 0.1%). This beta chain is a stray sequence in a library constructed for alpha chains; its clone size is not meaningful. The chain employs TRBV10-3 and TRBJ2-7; D is unresolved. The CDR3 contains 16 residues. Germline CDR1 is ENHRY and CDR2 is SYGVKD. V lost 2 bases and J 2 bases, leaving 16 bases between the germline ends. In DNA form, the CDR3 reads TGTGCCATCAGTGAGGAGGAGCCGGACCCCGCCTACGAGCAGTACTTC. Protein: CAISEEEPDPAYEQYF.

In its sample, this clonotype was seen many times. This beta chain appears as a stray read in a library generated for alpha chains; its size is not informative. This chain joins TRBV29-1 and TRBJ2-3; 7 bases map to TRBD1. This CDR3 comprises 13 residues. V lost 4 bases, J lost 4 bases, and 5 bases stayed unmatched. Germline loops: CDR1 SQVTM, CDR2 ANQGSEA. The CDR3: CSVAGGSADTQYF. The CDR3 coding sequence is TGCAGCGTTGCAGGGGGTTCGGCAGATACGCAGTATTTT.

This clonotype was seen many times. The library was built for alpha chains, so this beta chain is an off-target read and its size means little. The rearrangement links TRBV15 to TRBJ2-7; perhaps TRBD1 as D (5 bases). Germline V gene lookup returns CDR1 LNHNV and CDR2 YYDKDF (reference sequence). Trimming removed 0 bases from V and 2 bases from J, with 8 bases in between. This CDR3 comprises 14 residues. The CDR3 DNA is TGTGCCACCAGCAGAGATCAGGGAACCTACGAGCAGTACTTC. Its protein is CATSRDQGTYEQYF.

Many counts were recorded for this clonotype. As an off-target read in a library built for alpha chains, this beta chain has a frequency of little significance. J is TRBJ2-3 and V is TRBV20-1, with D perhaps TRBD2 (5 bases). The germline gives CDR1 DFQATT, CDR2 SNEGSKA (reference sequence). With 6 bases removed from V and 5 bases from J, the gap between germline ends came to 15 bases. This CDR3 has 13 residues. The CDR3 here is CSAREGTLDTQYF. CDR3 DNA sequence: TGCAGTGCCCGAGAGGGAACCCTAGATACGCAGTATTTT.

Many counts were recorded for this clonotype. A library prepared for alpha chains yielded this beta chain as an off-target read; its size is of little meaning. This sequence joins TRBV18 and TRBJ2-7, with TRBD2 matching over 9 bases. The germline CDR1 and CDR2 sequences are KGHSH and LQKENI. The J segment lost 2 bases and the V segment lost 5 bases, leaving 1 base of the junction unmatched. The CDR3 runs to 13 residues. The CDR3 loop is CASSAGGTYEQYF. DNA of the CDR3: TGTGCCAGCTCAGCGGGGGGGACCTACGAGCAGTACTTC.

The table lists this clonotype with many counts. The library was designed around alpha chains, so this beta chain is a stray read whose abundance carries little weight. This sequence joins TRBV10-2 and TRBJ2-2, with TRBD2 identical over 12 bases. V dropped 7 bases and J dropped 7; count of bases not matched to a gene: 13. The CDR3 length is 17 residues. Per germline, CDR1 WSHSY and CDR2 SAAADI. In DNA, the CDR3 is TGCGCCAGCACCTCCCTAGCGGGGGGGCGAGAAATCGGGGAGCTGTTTTTT. Protein: CASTSLAGGREIGELFF.

This clonotype came up a few times. This beta chain lies outside the target of a library built for alpha chains; its clone size means little. This chain links TRBV11-2 with TRBJ2-1, with TRBD2 identical over 8 bases. CDR3 length: 15 residues. The germline V gene has CDR1 SGHAT and CDR2 FQNNGV. The trim removed 2 bases at V and 8 bases at J, leaving 8 bases unmatched. As DNA, the CDR3 is TGTGCCAGCAGCTTACGGCGGGAGGTTATCGATGAGCAGTTCTTC. Translated, it gives CASSLRREVIDEQFF.

Many counts were recorded for this clonotype. A library made for alpha chains picked up this beta chain off target, so its size means little. The V and J genes are TRBV5-5 and TRBJ2-2; 15 bases are shared with TRBD2. The CDR3 sequence is 17 residues long. Germline CDR1 and CDR2: SGHKS and YYEKEE (reference sequence). The ends lost 5 bases at V and 5 bases at J; junction bases unmatched: 7. CDR3 bases: TGTGCCAGCAGGTGGACAGGACTAGCGGGAGGGACCGGGGAGCTGTTTTTT. Protein sequence: CASRWTGLAGGTGELFF.

This clonotype ranks as medium-sized. The library was designed around alpha chains, so this beta chain is a stray read whose abundance carries little weight. This chain connects TRBV10-2 to TRBJ1-5; D not resolved. Germline loops: CDR1 WSHSY, CDR2 SAAADI. The CDR3 contains 13 residues. Trimming stripped 3 bases from V and 3 bases from J, with 6 bases between. The CDR3 sequence: CASSDHFNQPQHF. The CDR3 nucleotides are TGCGCCAGCAGTGATCACTTCAATCAGCCCCAGCATTTT.

On this clonotype: With the library built for alpha chains, this beta chain is off target and its frequency is not meaningful. The chain is built from TRBV7-9 and TRBJ2-3; D call uncertain. This CDR3 comprises 16 residues. V lost 5 bases and J 0 bases, leaving 15 bases between the germline ends. Germline V CDR1 and CDR2: SEHNR, FQNEAQ (reference sequence). The CDR3 bases are TGTGCCAGCAGCATTGGACCTCCCCACAGCACAGATACGCAGTATTTT. Its protein is CASSIGPPHSTDTQYF.